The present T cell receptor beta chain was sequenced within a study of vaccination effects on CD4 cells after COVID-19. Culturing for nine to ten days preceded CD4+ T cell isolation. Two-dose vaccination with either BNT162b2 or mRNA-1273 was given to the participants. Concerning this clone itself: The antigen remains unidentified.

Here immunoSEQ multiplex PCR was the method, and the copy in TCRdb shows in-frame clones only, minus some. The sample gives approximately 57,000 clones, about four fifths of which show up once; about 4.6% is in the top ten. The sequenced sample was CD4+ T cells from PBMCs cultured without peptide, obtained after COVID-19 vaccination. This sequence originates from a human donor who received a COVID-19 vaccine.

The CDR3 loop is CATSDPTPTGNYGYTF. CDR3 in DNA: TGTGCCACCAGTGACCCAACGCCGACAGGGAACTATGGCTACACCTTC. The V call is TRBV24-1, the J call TRBJ1-2, with 7 bases lining up with TRBD1. The CDR3 extends over 16 amino acids. Germline V gene data show CDR1 as KGHDR and CDR2 as SFDVKD. V gave up 4 bases and J gave up 2 bases; unmatched junction bases: 9.